The 32 T cell receptor beta chains reported below all come from one sample, sequenced in a study of blood T cell repertoires in COVID-19. Assay: immunoSEQ multiplex PCR; the TCRdb copy retains only in-frame clones and omits some. The table records a few hundred thousand clones, around 87% of them present only once. The sequencing sample was made of PBMCs or T cells enriched from blood (not recorded which). The receptors were gathered from a woman aged 18-29 years with acute COVID-19.

This CDR3 reads CASSRGIAEKLFF. As DNA, the CDR3 is TGTGCCAGCTCAAGGGGGATCGCCGAAAAACTGTTTTTT. The V and J genes are TRBV11-2 and TRBJ1-4; D is possibly TRBD1 (6 bases). The CDR3 runs to 13 residues. CDR1 SGHAT and CDR2 FQNNGV come from the germline V gene. Trimming took 8 bases from V and 8 from J, leaving 15 bases between them.

This chain connects TRBV7-9 to TRBJ2-3; TRBD2 might be the D (6 bases). Trimming cost V 3 bases and J 5 bases, with 9 bases left between them. There are 13 residues in the CDR3. CDR1 is SEHNR, CDR2 FQNEAQ, per germline (reference sequence). The CDR3 reads CASSFSGVDTQYF. In nucleotides, the CDR3 is TGTGCCAGCAGCTTTTCGGGGGTAGATACGCAGTATTTT. The entire variable domain, with the rest obtained from reference TRBV7-9 and TRBJ2-3, is as follows: DTGVSQNPRHKITKRGQNVTFRCDPISEHNRLYWYRQTLGQGPEFLTYFQNEAQLEKSRLLSDRFSAERPKGSFSTLEIQRTEQGDSAMYLCASSFSGVDTQYFGPGTRLTVL.

V gene TRBV12-3 or TRBV12-4 combines with J gene TRBJ2-1; no clear D. The length of the CDR3 is 13 residues. V was cut by 6 bases and J by 7 bases, with 13 bases left in between. CDR3 sequence reads: CASSHYNGNEQFF. As DNA, the CDR3 is TGTGCCAGCAGCCACTACAACGGTAATGAGCAGTTCTTC.

The chain links TRBV7-9 to TRBJ2-1; 11 bases align to TRBD2. There are 16 residues in the CDR3. Trimming took 0 bases from V and 8 from J; bases not matched to a gene: 6. The germline V gene encodes CDR1 SEHNR and CDR2 FQNEAQ (reference sequence). The CDR3 region is CASSLARTSGSDEQFF. DNA for the CDR3: TGTGCCAGCAGCTTAGCCCGGACTAGCGGGTCGGATGAGCAGTTCTTC. The full variable domain, with the rest looked up from reference TRBV7-9 and TRBJ2-1, is DTGVSQNPRHKITKRGQNVTFRCDPISEHNRLYWYRQTLGQGPEFLTYFQNEAQLEKSRLLSDRFSAERPKGSFSTLEIQRTEQGDSAMYLCASSLARTSGSDEQFFGPGTRLTVL.

The chain carries TRBV24-1 and TRBJ2-1; 10 bases line up with TRBD1. The CDR3 length is 15 residues. Looked up from germline, CDR1 is KGHDR and CDR2 is SFDVKD. The V and J ends lost 4 bases and 3 bases, in that order; junction bases with no gene match: 2. The chain's CDR3 is CATSDRTGGYNEQFF. Here the CDR3 DNA reads TGTGCCACCAGTGACCGGACAGGGGGCTACAATGAGCAGTTCTTC.

The J gene is TRBJ2-1, the V gene TRBV29-1, with D maybe TRBD2 (5 bases). Germline V gives CDR1 SQVTM, CDR2 ANQGSEA. The CDR3 spans 13 residues. With 3 bases removed from V and 0 bases from J, the gap between germline ends came to 6 bases. CDR3 bases: TGCAGCGTTGAGGGGAGCTCCTACAATGAGCAGTTCTTC. Amino acid sequence: CSVEGSSYNEQFF.

The chain joins TRBV7-9 to TRBJ1-5, with TRBD1 identical over 8 bases. The V gene end was trimmed by 1 base and the J gene end by 12 bases; junction bases not matched to a gene: 2. This CDR3 is built from 12 residues. The V gene's germline CDR1 is SEHNR and CDR2 FQNEAQ (reference sequence). CDR3 region: CASSLETGVQHF. The CDR3 nucleotides read TGTGCCAGCAGCTTAGAGACAGGGGTCCAGCATTTT.

This chain joins TRBV30 and TRBJ2-1; 7 bases match TRBD2. Germline CDR1 reads GTSNPN; CDR2 reads SVGIG (reference sequence). Trimming took 5 bases from V and 6 from J; bases not matched to a gene: 7. The CDR3 consists of 13 residues. CDR3 sequence (DNA): TGTGCCTGGGATGGCGGGAGCCTCAATGAGCAGTTCTTC. Amino acids: CAWDGGSLNEQFF.

The rearrangement uses TRBV5-1 and TRBJ2-1; 10 bases agree with TRBD2. Germline CDR1 SGHRS, CDR2 YFSETQ. V trimming: 4 bases; J trimming: 6 bases; junction bases outside the gene matches: 10. The CDR3 has 16 residues. The CDR3 loop reads CASSLSTSGTPNEQFF. The CDR3 nucleotides are TGCGCCAGCAGCCTCTCAACTAGCGGGACACCCAATGAGCAGTTCTTC.

This chain uses TRBV10-1 with TRBJ1-1, with D unresolved. The CDR3 runs 13 residues. The ends were cut back, 6 bases at V and 1 base at J, with 9 bases in the middle. The germline V gene encodes CDR1 WNHNN and CDR2 SYGVQD (reference sequence). Here the CDR3 reads CASSGDTNTEAFF. CDR3 nucleotide sequence: TGCGCCAGCAGCGGTGACACGAACACTGAAGCTTTCTTT.

This clone was recorded once. The CDR3 DNA is TGTGCCAGCAGCTTTTCCAGGGCAGGCTACACCTTC. It specifies CASSFSRAGYTF. This chain joins TRBV5-6 and TRBJ1-2; maybe TRBD1 (5 bases). The germline V and J ends were trimmed by 2 bases and 8 bases, with 10 bases remaining between them. CDR3 length equals 12 residues. From germline, CDR1 is SGHDT and CDR2 YYEEEE.

The rearrangement links TRBV29-1 to TRBJ2-7, with TRBD1 identical over 7 bases. This CDR3 spans 14 amino acids. The V gene end was trimmed by 4 bases and the J gene end by 2 bases; junction bases not matched to a gene: 8. Germline values: CDR1 SQVTM, CDR2 ANQGSEA. This CDR3 is CSVVDRVETYEQYF. The CDR3 bases are TGCAGCGTTGTCGACAGGGTCGAAACCTACGAGCAGTACTTC.

The CDR3 protein is CAIVRSLGAEHRLGLFF. The CDR3 nucleotides are TGTGCCATCGTACGTAGTCTGGGGGCAGAACACCGGTTGGGGCTGTTTTTT. This chain links TRBV10-3 with TRBJ2-2; tentative D call: TRBD1 (6 bases). The CDR3 extends over 17 amino acids. V lost 8 bases, J lost 13 bases, and 32 bases lay in between. Germline V gene lookup returns CDR1 ENHRY and CDR2 SYGVKD.

This clone was counted a few times. This chain links TRBV19 with TRBJ2-5, with 11 bases lining up with TRBD1. The CDR3 totals 16 residues. Trimming removed 2 bases from V and 5 bases from J; junction bases left unmatched: 7. The germline CDR1 and CDR2 sequences are LNHDA and SQIVND (reference sequence). CDR3 nucleotide sequence: TGTGCCAGTAGTATAAGGACAGGGGGCGTCAAGGAGACCCAGTACTTC. It translates to CASSIRTGGVKETQYF.

CDR3 loop: CASSEVVYNSPLHF. The CDR3 DNA reads TGTGCCAGCAGTGAAGTCGTCTATAATTCACCCCTCCACTTT. This chain uses TRBV6-1 with TRBJ1-6; D gene unclear. The germline V and J ends were trimmed by 1 base and 3 bases, with 4 bases remaining between them. Germline CDR1 and CDR2: MNHNS and SASEGT. The CDR3 extends over 14 amino acids.

This clone was picked up a small number of times. The chain employs TRBV5-4 and TRBJ2-7, with 8 nucleotides matching TRBD1. The germline CDR1 and CDR2 sequences are SGHNT and YYREEE (reference sequence). J gave up 5 bases and V 3 bases, and 4 bases lay outside the gene matches. The CDR3 sequence is 13 residues long. In DNA, the CDR3 is TGTGCCAGCAGCTCTGGGACAGGAAACGAGCAGTACTTC. As protein: CASSSGTGNEQYF.

This chain links TRBV4-1 with TRBJ2-3; D might be TRBD2 (6 bases). CDR3 length: 16 residues. V was pared by 1 base and J by 1 base, with 12 bases between. CDR1 is MGHRA, CDR2 YSYEKL, per germline. The CDR3 reads CASSQGVGGGTDTQYF. The CDR3 DNA is TGCGCCAGCAGCCAAGGGGTGGGAGGCGGCACAGATACGCAGTATTTT.

This clone was found once. The chain carries TRBV11-2 and TRBJ1-2; D uncertain. The CDR3 totals 14 residues. Germline loops: CDR1 SGHAT, CDR2 FQNNGV. Trimming pared 5 bases from V and 4 bases from J, leaving 14 bases between. The CDR3 DNA follows: TGTGCCAGCAGCAATCGGGATCTCGGCTATGGCTACACCTTC. Its protein product is CASSNRDLGYGYTF.

The V and J genes are TRBV29-1 and TRBJ1-1; TRBD1 matches 7 bases. Germline V lookup: CDR1 SQVTM, CDR2 ANQGSEA. The CDR3 contains 15 residues. With V trimmed by 2 bases and J by 0 bases, 6 bases remained unmatched. The CDR3 loop is CSVERTGRMNTEAFF. Here the CDR3 DNA reads TGCAGCGTTGAAAGGACAGGCCGCATGAACACTGAAGCTTTCTTT.

The rearrangement uses TRBV5-4 and TRBJ1-2; D might be TRBD1 (5 bases). The CDR3 is 15 amino acids. Deletions cut 2 bases from V and 0 bases from J, with 11 bases between. Germline V gene lookup returns CDR1 SGHNT and CDR2 YYREEE (reference sequence). The chain's CDR3 is CASSLRQIANYGYTF. The CDR3 coding sequence is TGTGCCAGCAGCTTACGACAGATAGCTAACTATGGCTACACCTTC.

The chain couples TRBV2 to TRBJ1-1; tentative D call: TRBD1 (5 bases). Looked up from germline, CDR1 is SNHLY and CDR2 is FYNNEI. This CDR3 has 12 amino acids. V was clipped by 7 bases and J by 4 bases, with 10 bases between them. The CDR3 loop reads CASIAGITEAFF. The CDR3 DNA is TGTGCCAGCATAGCAGGGATCACTGAAGCTTTCTTT.

The rearrangement joins TRBV7-9 to TRBJ2-2; D possibly corresponds to TRBD1 (6 bases). With 2 bases removed from V and 4 bases from J, the gap between germline ends came to 14 bases. The CDR3 spans 16 residues. Germline assignment: CDR1 SEHNR and CDR2 FQNEAQ (reference sequence). Here the CDR3 reads CASSLIRGLGTGELFF. The DNA of the CDR3 is TGTGCCAGCAGCTTAATCAGGGGCTTGGGCACCGGGGAGCTGTTTTTT. The entire variable domain, with the rest obtained from reference TRBV7-9 and TRBJ2-2, is as follows: DTGVSQNPRHKITKRGQNVTFRCDPISEHNRLYWYRQTLGQGPEFLTYFQNEAQLEKSRLLSDRFSAERPKGSFSTLEIQRTEQGDSAMYLCASSLIRGLGTGELFFGEGSRLTVL.

J is TRBJ1-2 and V is TRBV29-1; perhaps TRBD1 as D (5 bases). With 0 bases removed from V and 2 bases from J, the gap between germline ends came to 10 bases. This CDR3 region has 14 residues. Germline CDR1 SQVTM, CDR2 ANQGSEA. Written as DNA, the CDR3 is TGCAGCGTTGAAGATGGGGCAGGGAACTATGGCTACACCTTC. Encoded protein: CSVEDGAGNYGYTF.

The chain joins TRBV2 to TRBJ2-2; 11 bases map to TRBD2. V was pared by 7 bases and J by 6 bases, with 4 bases of the junction left unmatched. The germline V gene has CDR1 SNHLY and CDR2 FYNNEI. The CDR3 has 14 amino acids. CDR3 protein: CASMRLAGSGELFF. CDR3 DNA: TGTGCCAGCATGAGACTAGCGGGATCCGGGGAGCTGTTTTTT. The full variable domain, its missing parts supplied by reference TRBV2 and TRBJ2-2, is EPEVTQTPSHQVTQMGQEVILRCVPISNHLYFYWYRQILGQKVEFLVSFYNNEISEKSEIFDDQFSVERPDGSNFTLKIRSTKLEDSAMYFCASMRLAGSGELFFGEGSRLTVL.

The V call is TRBV11-2, the J call TRBJ2-7; TRBD1 matches 12 bases. The CDR3 consists of 16 residues. Germline V gives CDR1 SGHAT, CDR2 FQNNGV. V was clipped by 6 bases and J by 5 bases; unmatched bases: 11. For the CDR3, the DNA is TGTGCCAGCAGTTCAACATCGGGACAGGGGGCCCACGAGCAGTACTTC. It codes for CASSSTSGQGAHEQYF.

This clone showed up just once. The genes are TRBV28 and TRBJ2-3; D remains ambiguous. The CDR3 consists of 14 residues. V lost 3 bases to trimming and J lost 2 bases, with 9 bases between them. CDR1 and CDR2 (germline): MDHEN, SYDVKM. The CDR3 bases are TGTGCCAGCAGTTTTTCGGCGGACACAGATACGCAGTATTTT. Translation gives CASSFSADTDTQYF.

The V and J genes are TRBV30 and TRBJ1-3, with no clear D. V was pared by 5 bases and J by 2 bases, with 13 bases between. CDR1 and CDR2 from the germline V gene are GTSNPN and SVGIG (reference sequence). The length of the CDR3 is 14 residues. The CDR3 DNA reads TGTGCCTGGGGCAGAGGAGGGACTGGAAACACCATATATTTT. This translates into CAWGRGGTGNTIYF.

The chain recombines TRBV29-1 with TRBJ2-6; D might be TRBD1 (6 bases). Germline V gene sequence: CDR1 SQVTM, CDR2 ANQGSEA. The V end was cut by 0 bases, the J end by 0 bases, with 15 bases between. The CDR3 loop spans 18 amino acids. In nucleotides, the CDR3 is TGCAGCGTTGAAGAAGTTGGACAGAGAAGCTCTGGGGCCAACGTCCTGACTTTC. Amino acid sequence: CSVEEVGQRSSGANVLTF.

The chain employs TRBV5-1 and TRBJ2-1, with D possibly matching TRBD2 (6 bases). Germline assignment: CDR1 SGHRS and CDR2 YFSETQ. The CDR3 runs to 15 residues. V dropped 6 bases and J dropped 5 bases, with 18 bases sitting between them. The CDR3 here is CASTGSTFLNNEQFF. CDR3 bases: TGCGCCAGCACCGGGAGTACATTCCTTAACAATGAGCAGTTCTTC.

The V gene is TRBV4-1, the J gene TRBJ1-2, with 11 bases identical to TRBD1. Trimming removed 5 bases from V and 4 bases from J; junction bases left unmatched: 6. The CDR3 loop spans 15 amino acids. Germline loops: CDR1 MGHRA, CDR2 YSYEKL. CDR3 nucleotides: TGCGCCAGCAGCGGGTGGGACAGGGGGTTCTATGGCTACACCTTC. It translates to CASSGWDRGFYGYTF.

The V gene is TRBV6-5, the J gene TRBJ2-1, with D possibly TRBD2 on 5 matching bases. Germline V CDR1 and CDR2: MNHEY, SVGAGI. The CDR3 covers 13 residues. The V gene lost 0 bases and the J gene lost 9 bases, with 9 bases spanning the gap. This CDR3 reads CASSYSAGSEQFF. The DNA of the CDR3 is TGTGCCAGCAGTTACTCCGCGGGCAGTGAGCAGTTCTTC.

This clone is a singleton in its sample. The rearrangement uses TRBV2 and TRBJ1-6; 7 bases are a match to TRBD1. The trim removed 8 bases at V and 4 bases at J, leaving 5 bases unmatched. The CDR3 is 14 residues long. Germline V lookup: CDR1 SNHLY, CDR2 FYNNEI. The CDR3 coding sequence is TGTGCCAGCCGTCCAGGGGGGTATAATTCACCCCTCCACTTT. This translates into CASRPGGYNSPLHF.